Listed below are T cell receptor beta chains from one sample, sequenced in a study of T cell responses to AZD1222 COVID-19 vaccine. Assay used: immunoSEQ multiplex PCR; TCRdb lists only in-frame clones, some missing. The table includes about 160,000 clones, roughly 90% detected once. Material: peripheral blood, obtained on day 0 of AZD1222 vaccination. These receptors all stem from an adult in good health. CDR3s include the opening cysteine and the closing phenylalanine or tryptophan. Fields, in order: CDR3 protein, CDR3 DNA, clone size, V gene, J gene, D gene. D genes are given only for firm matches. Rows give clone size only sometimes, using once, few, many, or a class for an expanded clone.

CDR3 protein: CASRQEYSNQPQHF
CDR3 DNA: TGTGCCAGCAGACAGGAATATAGCAATCAGCCCCAGCATTTT
clone size: .
V gene: TRBV6-5
J gene: TRBJ1-5
D gene: .

CDR3 protein: CASMGQGLHYGYTF
CDR3 DNA: TGTGCCAGTATGGGGCAGGGACTCCACTATGGCTACACCTTC
clone size: .
V gene: TRBV19
J gene: TRBJ1-2
D gene: .

CDR3 protein: CASSLGETQYF
CDR3 DNA: TGTGCCAGCAGTCTAGGAGAGACCCAGTACTTC
clone size: .
V gene: TRBV6-5
J gene: TRBJ2-5
D gene: .

CDR3 protein: CASSIWGSSSGELFF
CDR3 DNA: TGTGCCAGTAGTATATGGGGGAGCTCAAGCGGGGAGCTGTTTTTT
clone size: .
V gene: TRBV19
J gene: TRBJ2-2
D gene: .

CDR3 protein: CAWIEKNRGGEKLFF
CDR3 DNA: TGTGCCTGGATAGAAAAAAACAGGGGAGGCGAAAAACTGTTTTTT
clone size: .
V gene: TRBV30
J gene: TRBJ1-4
D gene: TRBD1

CDR3 protein: CASTGSGGANVLTF
CDR3 DNA: TGTGCCAGCACAGGTTCGGGTGGGGCCAACGTCCTGACTTTC
clone size: .
V gene: TRBV28
J gene: TRBJ2-6
D gene: .

CDR3 protein: CASRSLGTGCLLNYGYTF
CDR3 DNA: TGTGCAAGTCGCTCACTCGGGACAGGGTGCCTCTTAAACTATGGCTACACCTTC
clone size: .
V gene: TRBV12-2
J gene: TRBJ1-2
D gene: .

CDR3 protein: CASKGSGQRYNQPQHF
CDR3 DNA: TGTGCCAGCAAGGGGTCAGGACAGCGCTACAATCAGCCCCAGCATTTT
clone size: .
V gene: TRBV28
J gene: TRBJ1-5
D gene: .

CDR3 protein: CASSKTGVSWGSSYEQYF
CDR3 DNA: TGTGCCAGCAGCAAGACAGGGGTATCTTGGGGTAGCTCCTACGAGCAGTACTTC
clone size: once
V gene: TRBV7-9
J gene: TRBJ2-7
D gene: TRBD1

CDR3 protein: CAISRGTDIYEQYF
CDR3 DNA: TGTGCCATCAGCCGGGGGACAGACATATACGAGCAGTACTTC
clone size: .
V gene: TRBV10-3
J gene: TRBJ2-7
D gene: .

CDR3 protein: CASSLASRGTSTDTQYF
CDR3 DNA: TGCGCCAGCAGCTTGGCCTCTCGCGGTACTAGCACAGATACGCAGTATTTT
clone size: few
V gene: TRBV5-1
J gene: TRBJ2-3
D gene: .

CDR3 protein: CASSEVRLFF
CDR3 DNA: TGTGCCAGCAGTGAAGTGAGGCTGTTTTTT
clone size: .
V gene: TRBV6-1
J gene: TRBJ1-4
D gene: .

CDR3 protein: CARSGKTGIYEQYF
CDR3 DNA: TGTGCCAGGTCGGGGAAGACAGGGATCTACGAGCAGTACTTC
clone size: .
V gene: TRBV2
J gene: TRBJ2-7
D gene: TRBD1

CDR3 protein: CASSVSQGGGMNTEAFF
CDR3 DNA: TGTGCCAGCAGTGTTTCACAGGGTGGCGGAATGAACACTGAAGCTTTCTTT
clone size: .
V gene: TRBV28
J gene: TRBJ1-1
D gene: .

CDR3 protein: CASSFKARRTEAFF
CDR3 DNA: TGTGCCAGCAGTTTCAAGGCCCGGCGGACTGAAGCTTTCTTT
clone size: .
V gene: TRBV28
J gene: TRBJ1-1
D gene: .

CDR3 protein: CAISDYGSIRWGYGYTF
CDR3 DNA: TGTGCCATCAGTGATTACGGGTCGATTAGGTGGGGGTATGGCTACACCTTC
clone size: .
V gene: TRBV10-3
J gene: TRBJ1-2
D gene: .

CDR3 protein: CASSLFSGASYNSPLHF
CDR3 DNA: TGTGCCAGCAGTTTATTCTCAGGGGCTTCCTATAATTCACCCCTCCACTTT
clone size: once
V gene: TRBV28
J gene: TRBJ1-6
D gene: .

CDR3 protein: CAWSVQGNTEAFF
CDR3 DNA: TGTGCCTGGAGTGTACAGGGGAACACTGAAGCTTTCTTT
clone size: .
V gene: TRBV30
J gene: TRBJ1-1
D gene: .

CDR3 protein: CASMSGPSLTTQYF
CDR3 DNA: TGTGCCAGCATGTCAGGCCCATCCCTTACAACGCAGTACTTC
clone size: .
V gene: TRBV28
J gene: TRBJ2-7
D gene: .

CDR3 protein: CASSSGLAGEQYF
CDR3 DNA: TGTGCCAGCAGTTCCGGACTAGCTGGGGAGCAGTACTTC
clone size: .
V gene: TRBV6-5
J gene: TRBJ2-7
D gene: TRBD2

CDR3 protein: CASSFKTDEKLFF
CDR3 DNA: TGTGCCAGCAGCTTCAAGACAGATGAAAAACTGTTTTTT
clone size: .
V gene: TRBV5-6
J gene: TRBJ1-4
D gene: .

CDR3 protein: CASSLLTWDTYNYGYTF
CDR3 DNA: TGTGCCAGCAGTCTCCTTACGTGGGACACTTATAACTATGGCTACACCTTC
clone size: .
V gene: TRBV28
J gene: TRBJ1-2
D gene: .

CDR3 protein: CASSVDRSYEQYF
CDR3 DNA: TGTGCCAGCAGTGTTGACCGTTCCTACGAGCAGTACTTC
clone size: .
V gene: TRBV2
J gene: TRBJ2-7
D gene: .

CDR3 protein: CASSRTGGWDSPLHF
CDR3 DNA: TGTGCCAGCAGCCGCACAGGGGGCTGGGATTCACCCCTCCACTTT
clone size: .
V gene: TRBV7-2
J gene: TRBJ1-6
D gene: TRBD1

CDR3 protein: CASSSERPVFETQYF
CDR3 DNA: TGCGCCAGCAGCTCTGAGCGCCCCGTTTTCGAGACGCAGTATTTT
clone size: .
V gene: TRBV5-1
J gene: TRBJ2-3
D gene: .

CDR3 protein: CASSESNQPQHF
CDR3 DNA: TGTGCCAGCAGTGAAAGCAATCAGCCCCAGCATTTT
clone size: .
V gene: TRBV2
J gene: TRBJ1-5
D gene: .

CDR3 protein: CASSQGARPPLHF
CDR3 DNA: TGTGCCAGCAGTCAGGGGGCGCGGCCACCCCTCCACTTT
clone size: .
V gene: TRBV12-3/TRBV12-4
J gene: TRBJ1-6
D gene: TRBD1

CDR3 protein: CASSAAGGNEQFF
CDR3 DNA: TGTGCCAGCAGCGCGGCGGGAGGCAATGAGCAGTTCTTC
clone size: once
V gene: TRBV11-2
J gene: TRBJ2-1
D gene: TRBD2

CDR3 protein: CASSHRTGQQYF
CDR3 DNA: TGTGCCAGCAGCCATCGAACAGGCCAACAGTACTTC
clone size: .
V gene: TRBV3-1/TRBV3-2
J gene: TRBJ2-7
D gene: .

CDR3 protein: CASSLGAYEQYF
CDR3 DNA: TGTGCCAGCAGCTTGGGTGCTTACGAGCAGTACTTC
clone size: .
V gene: TRBV7-9
J gene: TRBJ2-7
D gene: .

CDR3 protein: CASRRTGLSYEQYF
CDR3 DNA: TGTGCCAGCAGACGGACAGGTCTCTCCTACGAGCAGTACTTC
clone size: few
V gene: TRBV6-5
J gene: TRBJ2-7
D gene: TRBD1

CDR3 protein: CASRDYQSPLHF
CDR3 DNA: TGTGCCAGCAGGGACTATCAGTCACCCCTCCACTTT
clone size: .
V gene: TRBV6-6
J gene: TRBJ1-6
D gene: .